This T cell receptor beta chain was profiled in a study of T-cell reconstitution after alpha-beta-depleted transplantation in children. The CDR3 runs to 16 residues. V shed 4 bases, J shed 0 bases, and the junction held 6 bases outside the gene matches. CDR1 and CDR2 from the germline V gene are SGHRS and YFSETQ. This clonotype was observed a few times. Unique molecular identifiers were used in preparing the TCRbeta library. TCRdb redid the calling of the PCR reads with MiXCR, one entry per CDR3 protein. This sample has hundreds of thousands of distinct CDR3 sequences; about 11% occur once, and the top ten carry 2.6%.

Here the sequenced sample was PBMCs from the stem cell graft donor, taken from the stem cell graft. The clonotype was recovered from a human donor who donated a stem cell graft to a child with acute lymphoblastic leukemia. This chain uses TRBV5-1 with TRBJ2-1; 8 nucleotides agree with TRBD2. Here the CDR3 reads CASSREGGHSYNEQFF. The CDR3 DNA follows: TGCGCCAGCAGCCGGGAGGGGGGTCACTCCTACAATGAGCAGTTCTTC.